Listed below are T cell receptor beta chains from one sample, sequenced in a study of T cells in Graves' hyperthyroidism and ophthalmopathy. TCRdb re-called the multiplex PCR reads through MiXCR, storing one row per CDR3 protein. The data contain a few hundred thousand distinct CDR3 sequences, around 18% of them singletons. The sequenced material came from blood. These receptors were taken from a woman between 40 and 50 years old with Graves' ophthalmopathy. The CDR3 runs from the conserved cysteine through the conserved F or W. A D gene is named only where the DNA matches it firmly. Size is omitted from some rows. Given values are once, few, many or a class for expanded clones.

d_call | clone_size | j_call | v_call | cdr3_aa | cdr3_nt
TRBD1 | . | TRBJ1-1 | TRBV27 | CASSLKLGQGSTEAFF | TGTGCCAGCAGTTTAAAACTAGGACAGGGGTCGACTGAAGCTTTCTTT
TRBD1 | many | TRBJ1-1 | TRBV18 | CASSPRDREAFF | TGTGCCAGCTCACCAAGGGACAGAGAAGCTTTCTTT
TRBD1 | . | TRBJ2-6 | TRBV29-1 | CSATQGGSGANVLTF | TGCAGCGCCACACAGGGGGGCTCTGGGGCCAACGTCCTGACTTTC
. | . | TRBJ1-3 | TRBV6-1 | CASSEVHSGNTIYF | TGTGCCAGCAGTGAAGTGCACAGTGGAAACACCATATATTTT
TRBD2 | many | TRBJ2-3 | TRBV20-1 | CSARLLRGYTDTQYF | TGCAGTGCTAGACTGTTGCGGGGGTACACAGATACGCAGTATTTT
TRBD1 | many | TRBJ1-1 | TRBV29-1 | CSVGGQDMYTEAFF | TGCAGCGTGGGGGGACAGGACATGTACACTGAAGCTTTCTTT
TRBD1 | many | TRBJ2-7 | TRBV27 | CASSLGTGAEQYF | TGTGCCAGCAGTCTAGGGACAGGAGCCGAGCAGTACTTC
. | many | TRBJ2-7 | TRBV24-1 | CATLRQPETYEQYF | TGTGCCACCCTCCGACAGCCTGAAACCTACGAGCAGTACTTC
. | many | TRBJ1-2 | TRBV5-6 | CASSLVGADEFNYGYTF | TGTGCCAGCAGCTTGGTGGGGGCAGACGAGTTTAACTATGGCTACACCTTC
TRBD1 | . | TRBJ1-1 | TRBV5-1 | CASSSTSGQGGTEAFF | TGCGCCAGCAGCAGCACCTCGGGACAGGGTGGCACTGAAGCTTTCTTT
. | many | TRBJ2-2 | TRBV20-1 | CSASLGAGELFF | TGCAGTGCTAGTTTAGGGGCCGGGGAGCTGTTTTTT
TRBD1 | many | TRBJ1-5 | TRBV19 | CASSTGGAQHF | TGTGCCAGTAGTACAGGGGGCGCCCAGCATTTT
TRBD1 | . | TRBJ2-4 | TRBV11-2 | CASRIIRRDSGGKNIQYF | TGTGCCAGCAGGATTATCCGCCGGGACAGTGGAGGCAAAAACATTCAGTACTTC
TRBD2 | many | TRBJ2-7 | TRBV4-1 | CASSQEGLAGLSYYEQYF | TGCGCCAGCAGCCAAGAGGGACTAGCGGGACTTTCGTACTACGAGCAGTACTTC
TRBD1 | many | TRBJ2-7 | TRBV6-1 | CASRDGTGSSYERYF | TGTGCCAGCAGGGATGGGACAGGGAGCTCCTACGAGCGGTACTTC
. | many | TRBJ1-5 | TRBV11-2 | CASSPRGWYSNQPQHF | TGTGCCAGCAGCCCCCGAGGGTGGTATAGCAATCAGCCCCAGCATTTT
. | many | TRBJ1-2 | TRBV6-5 | CASRPSGSGYTF | TGTGCCAGCAGGCCCTCGGGTTCAGGCTACACCTTC
TRBD1 | . | TRBJ1-2 | TRBV28 | CASSLGGQGANYGYTF | TGTGCCAGCAGTTTAGGCGGACAGGGGGCTAACTATGGCTACACCTTC
TRBD2 | many | TRBJ2-5 | TRBV9 | CASSEGTSGQETQYF | TGTGCCAGCAGCGAGGGGACTAGCGGGCAAGAGACCCAGTACTTC
. | . | TRBJ1-1 | TRBV11-2 | CASSLDPLGAGEAFF | TGTGCCAGCAGCTTAGATCCTTTGGGGGCGGGTGAAGCTTTCTTT
TRBD2 | many | TRBJ2-7 | TRBV28 | CASSSPSSGRVYEQYF | TGTGCCAGCAGTTCCCCTTCTAGCGGGAGGGTCTACGAGCAGTACTTC
. | many | TRBJ2-7 | TRBV4-1 | CASSQFPADYEQYF | TGCGCCAGCAGCCAATTTCCGGCCGACTACGAGCAGTACTTC
. | many | TRBJ2-5 | TRBV30 | CAWSRSWETQYF | TGTGCCTGGAGTAGAAGTTGGGAGACCCAGTACTTC
TRBD1 | many | TRBJ1-2 | TRBV20-1 | CSATRDRDYGYTF | TGCAGTGCTACCCGGGACAGAGACTATGGCTACACCTTC
. | many | TRBJ1-2 | TRBV5-1 | CASSLDRANGYTF | TGCGCCAGCAGCTTGGACAGGGCGAATGGCTACACCTTC
. | . | TRBJ2-5 | TRBV2 | CASIPTARSRETQYF | TGTGCCAGCATCCCGACAGCCCGCTCCAGGGAGACCCAGTACTTC
TRBD1 | . | TRBJ1-1 | TRBV12-3/TRBV12-4 | CATKQGTGTEAFF | TGTGCCACAAAACAGGGGACAGGCACTGAAGCTTTCTTT
. | many | TRBJ2-5 | TRBV5-1 | CASRRSGPIQETQYF | TGCGCCAGCAGGAGGAGTGGGCCGATCCAAGAGACCCAGTACTTC
. | many | TRBJ1-2 | TRBV6-1 | CASSEQENYGYTF | TGTGCCAGCAGTGAACAGGAGAACTATGGCTACACCTTC
. | many | TRBJ1-2 | TRBV12-3/TRBV12-4 | CASSLGIDYGYTF | TGTGCCAGCAGTTTGGGCATCGACTATGGCTACACCTTC
. | many | TRBJ2-4 | TRBV6-1 | CATVTESNIQYF | TGTGCCACTGTGACAGAGAGCAACATTCAGTACTTC
TRBD2 | many | TRBJ2-5 | TRBV27 | CASSLGREKGTQYF | TGTGCCAGCAGTTTAGGGCGGGAGAAGGGGACCCAGTACTTC
TRBD1 | many | TRBJ1-1 | TRBV28 | CASSQPGQGTEAFF | TGTGCCAGCAGTCAACCGGGACAGGGAACTGAAGCTTTCTTT
. | many | TRBJ2-2 | TRBV15 | CATSRDRKNTGELFF | TGTGCCACCAGCAGAGATCGAAAGAACACCGGGGAGCTGTTTTTT
. | many | TRBJ2-7 | TRBV5-1 | CASRTPGGSYEQYF | TGCGCCAGCAGGACCCCCGGGGGCTCCTACGAGCAGTACTTC
TRBD1 | . | TRBJ2-7 | TRBV6-5 | CASSYLWATGDSYEQYF | TGTGCCAGCAGTTATCTGTGGGCCACAGGGGATTCCTACGAGCAGTACTTC
. | . | TRBJ2-7 | TRBV12-3/TRBV12-4 | CASTLGGLGEQYF | TGTGCCAGCACCCTCGGAGGACTGGGGGAGCAGTACTTC